Listed here are 23 T cell receptor beta chains from one sample, sequenced in a study of OX40 agonist ivuxolimab in advanced cancers. Sequenced by immunoSEQ multiplex PCR; TCRdb stores in-frame clones only, minus some. The sample includes approximately 60,000 clones, around three quarters of them seen just once. The specimen comprised CD4+ or CD8+ T cells sorted from blood, sampled in a trial of the OX40 agonist ivuxolimab. Receptors were obtained from an adult with an advanced solid tumor such as melanoma, head and neck, liver or kidney cancer.

V usage is TRBV25-1 and J usage is TRBJ2-1; D is possibly TRBD1 or TRBD2 (5 bases each). This CDR3 contains 13 residues. The ends were cut back, 5 bases at V and 8 bases at J, with 13 bases in the middle. CDR1 is MGHDK and CDR2 is SYGVNS in the germline V gene. The CDR3 nucleotides are TGTGCCAGCAGTACAACTAGGGGCCATGAGCAGTTCTTC. As protein: CASSTTRGHEQFF.

V is TRBV28 and J is TRBJ1-1; D not certain. The V end lost 2 bases, the J end lost 4 bases, and 14 bases lay between the germline ends. The CDR3 length is 15 residues. CDR1 and CDR2 from the germline V gene are MDHEN and SYDVKM. Written as DNA, the CDR3 is TGTGCCAGCAGTTTAAACACGGGGTTGGCCACTGAAGCTTTCTTT. Translation: CASSLNTGLATEAFF.

The V call is TRBV7-3, the J call TRBJ2-5; 11 nucleotides agree with TRBD1. V was clipped by 5 bases and J by 4 bases; unmatched bases: 6. The V gene's germline CDR1 is SGHTA and CDR2 FQGTGA. The CDR3 is 15 residues long. CDR3 DNA: TGTGCCAGCAGCAAGACTGGGACAGGGGGAGAGACCCAGTACTTC. Translated: CASSKTGTGGETQYF.

The rearrangement uses TRBV23-1 and TRBJ1-1; D is unresolved. TRBV23-1 is flagged as an ORF with uncertain function. The V end lost 1 base, the J end lost 0 bases, and 9 bases lay between the germline ends. This CDR3 has 15 residues. CDR3 region: CASSQLGPMNTEAFF. The CDR3 DNA follows: TGCGCCAGCAGTCAATTGGGTCCCATGAACACTGAAGCTTTCTTT.

J is TRBJ2-2 and V is TRBV11-3; 7 bases are shared with TRBD1. CDR1 and CDR2 from the germline V gene are SGHNT and YENEEA. Losses at the gene ends were 5 bases for V and 2 bases for J; bases not matched to a gene: 8. The CDR3 contains 16 residues. The CDR3 reads CASSPYRGSNTGELFF. Here the CDR3 DNA reads TGTGCCAGCAGCCCCTACAGGGGTTCTAACACCGGGGAGCTGTTTTTT.

The chain combines TRBV7-9 with TRBJ2-3; TRBD1 might be the D (5 bases). CDR1 is SEHNR, CDR2 FQNEAQ, per germline (reference sequence). Trimming took 6 bases from V and 1 from J, leaving 17 bases between them. The CDR3 is 16 amino acids. CDR3 bases: TGTGCCAGCAGTCCCCCCAGGGCCCCGGGCACAGATACGCAGTATTTT. Residues: CASSPPRAPGTDTQYF.

V usage is TRBV29-1 and J usage is TRBJ2-7; 7 bases are a match to TRBD1. The CDR3 has 11 residues. The J segment lost 6 bases and the V segment lost 6 bases, leaving 5 bases of the junction unmatched. From germline, CDR1 is SQVTM and CDR2 ANQGSEA. DNA of the CDR3: TGCAGCGTCGGGACAGATCTCGAGCAGTACTTC. It codes for CSVGTDLEQYF.

The chain has TRBV4-3 and TRBJ1-4; D ambiguous. Germline CDR1 LGHNA, CDR2 YSLEER. The germline V and J ends were trimmed by 1 base and 8 bases, with 8 bases remaining between them. The CDR3 runs 13 residues. Here the CDR3 DNA reads TGCGCCAGCAGCCAAGTCACTGGAGAAAAACTGTTTTTT. Protein: CASSQVTGEKLFF.

The V gene is TRBV4-1, the J gene TRBJ2-4, with D perhaps TRBD1 (5 bases). Between the trimmed V and J ends, which lost 1 base and 8 bases, there was a span of 12 bases. CDR1 MGHRA and CDR2 YSYEKL come from the germline V gene. This CDR3 has 14 amino acids. The CDR3: CASSQVRGAYIQYF. CDR3 bases: TGCGCCAGCAGCCAAGTACGTGGGGCATACATTCAGTACTTC.

In this sample, this clone turned up a few times. The chain recombines TRBV2 with TRBJ1-2; TRBD1 aligns across 11 bases. The CDR3 contains 14 residues. Trimming took 3 bases from V and 4 from J; bases not matched to a gene: 1. Germline CDR1 is SNHLY and CDR2 is FYNNEI. This chain's CDR3 is CASSEGTGGYGYTF. The DNA of the CDR3 is TGTGCCAGCAGTGAGGGGACAGGGGGCTATGGCTACACCTTC.

The V and J genes are TRBV19 and TRBJ2-2, with 11 bases identical to TRBD1. V lost 3 bases, J lost 6 bases, and 3 bases stayed unmatched. The germline V gene encodes CDR1 LNHDA and CDR2 SQIVND (reference sequence). CDR3 length: 15 amino acids. CDR3 nucleotide sequence: TGTGCCAGTAGTATCGGGACAGGGGGGGCCGGGGAGCTGTTTTTT. The encoded protein is CASSIGTGGAGELFF.

The chain combines TRBV19 with TRBJ1-1; a weak D match, TRBD1 (5 bases). The V gene's germline CDR1 is LNHDA and CDR2 SQIVND (reference sequence). Trimming removed 5 bases at V and 5 bases at J, with 12 bases between. The CDR3 spans 13 residues. The DNA of the CDR3 is TGTGCCAGTAGTCTGCTATGGGGGACTGAAGCTTTCTTT. Protein product: CASSLLWGTEAFF. Complete variable domain (other parts from reference TRBV19 and TRBJ1-1): DGGITQSPKYLFRKEGQNVTLSCEQNLNHDAMYWYRQDPGQGLRLIYYSQIVNDFQKGDIAEGYSVSREKKESFPLTVTSAQKNPTAFYLCASSLLWGTEAFFGQGTRLTVV.

The rearrangement joins TRBV5-1 to TRBJ2-7; 15 bases fit TRBD2. Trimming took 2 bases from V and 6 from J; bases not matched to a gene: 9. Germline V lookup: CDR1 SGHRS, CDR2 YFSETQ. CDR3 length equals 17 residues. Here the CDR3 DNA reads TGCGCCAGCAGCTTAGGGACTAGCGGGGGGAGATTCCCCGAGCAGTACTTC. This translates into CASSLGTSGGRFPEQYF.

The chain recombines TRBV5-1 with TRBJ2-7; D not certain. V was pared by 2 bases and J by 3 bases, with 15 bases between. This CDR3 has 15 residues. Germline-derived CDR1 and CDR2 are SGHRS and YFSETQ. In DNA, the CDR3 is TGCGCCAGCAGCTTCGAACCGGGTCTCGGCTACGAGCAGTACTTC. This encodes CASSFEPGLGYEQYF.

The chain is built from TRBV21-1 and TRBJ2-1; the D call in the table, TRBD2, was not verified against the DNA. TRBV21-1 corresponds to a pseudogene. There are 18 residues in the CDR3. The CDR3 is CASSKVGTRSSSYNEQFF. Written as DNA, the CDR3 is TGTGCCAGCAGCAAAGTCGGGACTAGATCGAGCTCCTACAATGAGCAGTTCTTC.

DNA for the CDR3: TGTGCCAGCAGGGGGGTTGGACGCACAGATACGCAGTATTTT. Protein product: CASRGVGRTDTQYF. The chain combines TRBV28 with TRBJ2-3; D possibly matches TRBD1 or TRBD2 (5 bases each). CDR3 length equals 14 residues. V lost 6 bases and J 1 base, leaving 11 bases between the germline ends. From germline, CDR1 is MDHEN and CDR2 SYDVKM.

V gene TRBV4-1 combines with J gene TRBJ1-5; 9 nucleotides match TRBD1. Per the germline V gene, CDR1 is MGHRA and CDR2 is YSYEKL. Trimming cost V 6 bases and J 6 bases; bases outside gene matches: 6. The CDR3 is 14 residues long. CDR3 sequence (DNA): TGCGCCAGCAGGCCGACAGGGGGAGGTCAGCCCCAGCATTTT. Translation gives CASRPTGGGQPQHF.

The CDR3 nucleotides read TGTGCCAGCAGCTCGGGGGGGGTTTTACTCGGTGATACGCAGTATTTT. The encoded protein is CASSSGGVLLGDTQYF. The chain uses TRBV7-2 and TRBJ2-3, with 8 bases that match TRBD2. With 4 bases clipped from V and 6 bases from J, the junction kept 12 bases outside the gene matches. Per the germline V gene, CDR1 is SGHTA and CDR2 is FQGNSA. The CDR3 has 16 amino acids.

The CDR3 reads CAISAGINYGYTF. The DNA of the CDR3 is TGTGCCATCAGTGCTGGGATAAACTATGGCTACACCTTC. This sequence joins TRBV10-3 and TRBJ1-2, with no clear D. This CDR3 spans 13 amino acids. Germline V gene lookup returns CDR1 ENHRY and CDR2 SYGVKD. The V end lost 4 bases, the J end lost 2 bases, and 8 bases lay between the germline ends.

The chain couples TRBV7-2 to TRBJ1-5; D not resolved. The CDR3 spans 15 residues. V lost 3 bases to trimming and J lost 0 bases, with 9 bases between them. In germline, CDR1 is SGHTA, CDR2 FQGNSA. The CDR3 DNA follows: TGTGCCAGCAGCTTCTTGGGATCTAGCAATCAGCCCCAGCATTTT. Translation gives CASSFLGSSNQPQHF.

The chain uses TRBV7-8 and TRBJ2-3; 10 bases are shared with TRBD2. Germline trimming cut 1 base from V and 5 bases from J; bases unmatched to any gene: 0. The CDR3 sequence is 14 residues long. In germline, CDR1 is SGHVS, CDR2 FQNEAQ. In DNA form, the CDR3 reads TGTGCCAGCAGCTTAGGGACTAGCGGAGATACGCAGTATTTT. It codes for CASSLGTSGDTQYF.

V gene TRBV6-5 combines with J gene TRBJ1-1; 9 bases line up with TRBD1. The trim removed 6 bases at V and 4 bases at J, leaving 6 bases unmatched. This CDR3 contains 14 residues. Germline assignment: CDR1 MNHEY and CDR2 SVGAGI. The chain's CDR3 is CASSTGTGSTEAFF. The CDR3 bases are TGTGCCAGCAGCACCGGGACAGGGTCCACTGAAGCTTTCTTT.

The chain carries TRBV19 and TRBJ1-3; no clear D gene. The germline CDR1 and CDR2 sequences are LNHDA and SQIVND (reference sequence). The germline V and J ends were trimmed by 2 bases and 0 bases, with 2 bases remaining between them. This CDR3 is built from 13 residues. The CDR3 sequence: CASSINSGNTIYF. The CDR3 nucleotides read TGTGCCAGTAGTATAAACTCTGGAAACACCATATATTTT.